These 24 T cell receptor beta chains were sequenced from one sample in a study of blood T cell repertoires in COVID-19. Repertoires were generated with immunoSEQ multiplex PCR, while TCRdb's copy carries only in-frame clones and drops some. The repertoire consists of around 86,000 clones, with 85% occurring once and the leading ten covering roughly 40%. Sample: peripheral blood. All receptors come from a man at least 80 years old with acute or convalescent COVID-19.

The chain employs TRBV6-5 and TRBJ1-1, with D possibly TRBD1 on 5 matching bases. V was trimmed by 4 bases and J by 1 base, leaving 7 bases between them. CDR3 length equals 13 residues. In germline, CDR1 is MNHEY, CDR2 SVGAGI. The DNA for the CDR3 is TGTGCCAGCAGTTTGGACAAGAACACTGAAGCTTTCTTT. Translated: CASSLDKNTEAFF.

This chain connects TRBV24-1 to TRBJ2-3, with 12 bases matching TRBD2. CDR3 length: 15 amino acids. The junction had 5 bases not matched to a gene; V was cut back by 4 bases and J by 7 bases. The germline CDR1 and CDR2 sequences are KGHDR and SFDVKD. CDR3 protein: CATSDRTSGVHTQYF. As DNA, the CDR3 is TGTGCCACCAGTGACAGGACTAGCGGGGTACATACGCAGTATTTT.

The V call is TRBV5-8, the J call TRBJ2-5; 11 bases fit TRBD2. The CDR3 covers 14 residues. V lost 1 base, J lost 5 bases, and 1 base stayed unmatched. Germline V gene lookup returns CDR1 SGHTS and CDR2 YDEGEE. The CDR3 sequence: CASSLLAGGETQYF. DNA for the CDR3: TGTGCCAGCAGCTTGCTAGCGGGAGGTGAGACCCAGTACTTC.

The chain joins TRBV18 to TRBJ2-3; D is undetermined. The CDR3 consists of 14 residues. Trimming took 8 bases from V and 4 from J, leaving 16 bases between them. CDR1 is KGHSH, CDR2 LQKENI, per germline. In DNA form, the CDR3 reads TGTGCCAGCCGAATGTCAGGTGACGCAGATACGCAGTATTTT. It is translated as CASRMSGDADTQYF.

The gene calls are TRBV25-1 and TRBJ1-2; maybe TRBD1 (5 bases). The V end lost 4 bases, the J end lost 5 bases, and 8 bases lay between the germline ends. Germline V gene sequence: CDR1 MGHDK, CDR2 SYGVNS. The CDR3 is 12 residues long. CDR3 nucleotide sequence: TGTGCCAGCAGTGGACAGTTATATGGCTACACCTTC. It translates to CASSGQLYGYTF.

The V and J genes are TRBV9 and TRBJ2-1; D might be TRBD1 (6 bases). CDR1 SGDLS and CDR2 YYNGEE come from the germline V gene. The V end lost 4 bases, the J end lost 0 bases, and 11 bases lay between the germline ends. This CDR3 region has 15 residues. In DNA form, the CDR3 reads TGTGCCAGCAGCAATACGGGACACTCCTACAATGAGCAGTTCTTC. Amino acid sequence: CASSNTGHSYNEQFF.

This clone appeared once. The CDR3 DNA reads as TGTGCCAGCAGCTTAGCTAGATCTAACTATGGCTACACCTTC. This sequence encodes CASSLARSNYGYTF. The chain joins TRBV7-9 to TRBJ1-2; no clear D. CDR1 and CDR2 from the germline V gene are SEHNR and FQNEAQ (reference sequence). Trimming stripped 0 bases from V and 0 bases from J, with 5 bases between. The CDR3 is 14 residues long.

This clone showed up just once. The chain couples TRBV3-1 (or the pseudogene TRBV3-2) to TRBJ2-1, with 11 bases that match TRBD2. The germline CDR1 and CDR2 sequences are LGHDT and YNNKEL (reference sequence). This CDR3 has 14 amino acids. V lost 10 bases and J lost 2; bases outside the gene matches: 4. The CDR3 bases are TGTGCCACCGGGACTAGCGGAGCCTACAATGAGCAGTTCTTC. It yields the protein CATGTSGAYNEQFF.

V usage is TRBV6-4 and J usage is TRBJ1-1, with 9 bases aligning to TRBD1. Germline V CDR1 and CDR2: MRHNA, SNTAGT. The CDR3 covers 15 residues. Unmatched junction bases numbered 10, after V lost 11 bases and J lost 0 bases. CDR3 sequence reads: CARPGYRGLNTEAFF. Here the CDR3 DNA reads TGTGCCCGTCCAGGCTACAGGGGGCTGAACACTGAAGCTTTCTTT.

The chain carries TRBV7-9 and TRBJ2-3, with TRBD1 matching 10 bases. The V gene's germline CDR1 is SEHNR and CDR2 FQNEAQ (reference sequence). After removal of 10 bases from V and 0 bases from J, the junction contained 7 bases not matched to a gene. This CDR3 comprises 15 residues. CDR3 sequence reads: CAIDRGRKSTDTQYF. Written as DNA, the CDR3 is TGTGCCATAGACAGGGGGCGAAAGAGCACAGATACGCAGTATTTT.

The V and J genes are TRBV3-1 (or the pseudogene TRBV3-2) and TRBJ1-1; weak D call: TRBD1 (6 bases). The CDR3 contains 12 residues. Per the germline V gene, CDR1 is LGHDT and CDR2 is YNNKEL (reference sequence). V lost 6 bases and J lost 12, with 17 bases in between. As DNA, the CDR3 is TGTGCCAGCAGAGATACAGGGTCGGGGACTTTCTTT. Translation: CASRDTGSGTFF.

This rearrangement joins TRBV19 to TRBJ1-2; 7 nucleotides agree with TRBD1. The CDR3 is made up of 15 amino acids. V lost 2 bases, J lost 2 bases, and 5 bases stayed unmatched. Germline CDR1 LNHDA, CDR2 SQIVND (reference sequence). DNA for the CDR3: TGTGCCAGTAGTATATCGAGGACAGGAAACTATGGCTACACCTTC. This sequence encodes CASSISRTGNYGYTF.

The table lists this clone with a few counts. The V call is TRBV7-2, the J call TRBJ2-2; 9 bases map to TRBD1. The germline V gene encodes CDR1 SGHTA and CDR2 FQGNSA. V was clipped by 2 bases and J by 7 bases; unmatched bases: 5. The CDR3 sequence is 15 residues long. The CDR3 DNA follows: TGTGCCAGCAGCTTAAGCGGACAGGGGAACGGGGAGCTGTTTTTT. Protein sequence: CASSLSGQGNGELFF.

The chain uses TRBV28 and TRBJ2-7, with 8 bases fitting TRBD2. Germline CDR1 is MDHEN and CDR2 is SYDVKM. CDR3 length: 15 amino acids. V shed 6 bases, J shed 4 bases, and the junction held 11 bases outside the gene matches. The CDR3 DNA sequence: TGTGCCAGCAGCTCTCCGGGACTAGGGCGATACGAGCAGTACTTC. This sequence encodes CASSSPGLGRYEQYF. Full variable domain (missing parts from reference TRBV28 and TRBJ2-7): DVKVTQSSRYLVKRTGEKVFLECVQDMDHENMFWYRQDPGLGLRLIYFSYDVKMKEKGDIPEGYSVSREKKERFSLILESASTNQTSMYLCASSSPGLGRYEQYFGPGTRLTVT.

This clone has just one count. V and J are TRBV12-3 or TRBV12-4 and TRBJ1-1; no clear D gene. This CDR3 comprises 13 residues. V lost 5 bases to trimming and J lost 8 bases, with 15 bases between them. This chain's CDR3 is CASSPGYSGEAFF. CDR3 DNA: TGTGCCAGCAGTCCCGGCTACAGCGGGGAAGCTTTCTTT.

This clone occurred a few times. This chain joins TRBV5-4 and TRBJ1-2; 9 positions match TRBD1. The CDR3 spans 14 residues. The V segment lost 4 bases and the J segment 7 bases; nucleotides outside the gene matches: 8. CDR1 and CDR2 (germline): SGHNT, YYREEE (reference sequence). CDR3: CASSTGQGAGGYTF. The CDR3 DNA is TGTGCCAGCAGCACGGGACAGGGAGCGGGTGGCTACACCTTC.

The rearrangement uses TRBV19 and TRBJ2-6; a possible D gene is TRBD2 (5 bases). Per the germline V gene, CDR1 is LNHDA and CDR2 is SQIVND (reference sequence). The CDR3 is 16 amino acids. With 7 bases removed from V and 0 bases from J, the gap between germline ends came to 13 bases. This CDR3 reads CASMGVTPSGANVLTF. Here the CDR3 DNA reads TGTGCCAGTATGGGAGTTACTCCCTCTGGGGCCAACGTCCTGACTTTC.

The CDR3 coding sequence is TGTGCCATCAGTCGGAGCGGCTTCCAAGAGACCCAGTACTTC. Amino acid sequence: CAISRSGFQETQYF. V gene TRBV10-3 combines with J gene TRBJ2-5; perhaps TRBD2 as D (5 bases). V was clipped by 5 bases and J by 1 base, with 11 bases between them. The CDR3 has 14 amino acids. Germline V CDR1 and CDR2: ENHRY, SYGVKD.

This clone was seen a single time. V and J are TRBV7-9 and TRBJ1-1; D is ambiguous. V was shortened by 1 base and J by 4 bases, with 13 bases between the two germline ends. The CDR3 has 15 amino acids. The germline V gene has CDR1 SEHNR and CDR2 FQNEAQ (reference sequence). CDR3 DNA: TGTGCCAGCAGCTTAGGAGGTGGGAGAGGCACTGAAGCTTTCTTT. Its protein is CASSLGGGRGTEAFF.

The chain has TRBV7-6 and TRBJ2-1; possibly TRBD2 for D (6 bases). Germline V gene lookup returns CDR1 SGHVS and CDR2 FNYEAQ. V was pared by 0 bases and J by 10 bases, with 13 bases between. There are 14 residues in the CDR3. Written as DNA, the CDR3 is TGTGCCAGCAGCTTAGCCTGGAGGGAGAAGGAGCAGTTCTTC. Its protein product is CASSLAWREKEQFF.

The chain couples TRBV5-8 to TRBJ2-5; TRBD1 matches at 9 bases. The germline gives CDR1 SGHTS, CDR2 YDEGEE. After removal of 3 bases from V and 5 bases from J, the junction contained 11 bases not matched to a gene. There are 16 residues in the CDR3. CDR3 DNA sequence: TGTGCCAGCAGCTACTTACAGGGGGCAGGGTGGGAGACCCAGTACTTC. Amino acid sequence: CASSYLQGAGWETQYF.

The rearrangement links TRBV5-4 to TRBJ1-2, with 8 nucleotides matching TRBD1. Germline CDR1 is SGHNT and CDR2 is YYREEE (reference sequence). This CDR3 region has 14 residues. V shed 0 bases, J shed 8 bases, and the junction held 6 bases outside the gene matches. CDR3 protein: CASSLGQGFMGYTF. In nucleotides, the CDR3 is TGTGCCAGCAGCTTGGGACAGGGGTTTATGGGCTACACCTTC.

The chain's CDR3 is CASSDRQGERSGYTF. The CDR3 DNA reads TGTGCCAGCAGTGACCGTCAGGGGGAGAGGAGTGGCTACACCTTC. The V and J genes are TRBV25-1 and TRBJ1-2; 7 positions agree with TRBD1. Germline CDR1 and CDR2: MGHDK and SYGVNS. The ends lost 3 bases at V and 7 bases at J; junction bases unmatched: 11. This CDR3 contains 15 residues.

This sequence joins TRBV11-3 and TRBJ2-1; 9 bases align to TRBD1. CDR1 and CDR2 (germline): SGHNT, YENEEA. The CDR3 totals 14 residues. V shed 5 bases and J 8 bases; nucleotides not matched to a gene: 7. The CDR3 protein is CASSRWDRAYEQFF. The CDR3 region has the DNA TGTGCCAGCAGCCGGTGGGACAGGGCTTATGAGCAGTTCTTC. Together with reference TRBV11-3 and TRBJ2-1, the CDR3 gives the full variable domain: EAGVVQSPRYKIIEKKQPVAFWCNPISGHNTLYWYLQNLGQGPELLIRYENEEAVDDSQLPKDRFSAERLKGVDSTLKIQPAELGDSAVYLCASSRWDRAYEQFFGPGTRLTVL.